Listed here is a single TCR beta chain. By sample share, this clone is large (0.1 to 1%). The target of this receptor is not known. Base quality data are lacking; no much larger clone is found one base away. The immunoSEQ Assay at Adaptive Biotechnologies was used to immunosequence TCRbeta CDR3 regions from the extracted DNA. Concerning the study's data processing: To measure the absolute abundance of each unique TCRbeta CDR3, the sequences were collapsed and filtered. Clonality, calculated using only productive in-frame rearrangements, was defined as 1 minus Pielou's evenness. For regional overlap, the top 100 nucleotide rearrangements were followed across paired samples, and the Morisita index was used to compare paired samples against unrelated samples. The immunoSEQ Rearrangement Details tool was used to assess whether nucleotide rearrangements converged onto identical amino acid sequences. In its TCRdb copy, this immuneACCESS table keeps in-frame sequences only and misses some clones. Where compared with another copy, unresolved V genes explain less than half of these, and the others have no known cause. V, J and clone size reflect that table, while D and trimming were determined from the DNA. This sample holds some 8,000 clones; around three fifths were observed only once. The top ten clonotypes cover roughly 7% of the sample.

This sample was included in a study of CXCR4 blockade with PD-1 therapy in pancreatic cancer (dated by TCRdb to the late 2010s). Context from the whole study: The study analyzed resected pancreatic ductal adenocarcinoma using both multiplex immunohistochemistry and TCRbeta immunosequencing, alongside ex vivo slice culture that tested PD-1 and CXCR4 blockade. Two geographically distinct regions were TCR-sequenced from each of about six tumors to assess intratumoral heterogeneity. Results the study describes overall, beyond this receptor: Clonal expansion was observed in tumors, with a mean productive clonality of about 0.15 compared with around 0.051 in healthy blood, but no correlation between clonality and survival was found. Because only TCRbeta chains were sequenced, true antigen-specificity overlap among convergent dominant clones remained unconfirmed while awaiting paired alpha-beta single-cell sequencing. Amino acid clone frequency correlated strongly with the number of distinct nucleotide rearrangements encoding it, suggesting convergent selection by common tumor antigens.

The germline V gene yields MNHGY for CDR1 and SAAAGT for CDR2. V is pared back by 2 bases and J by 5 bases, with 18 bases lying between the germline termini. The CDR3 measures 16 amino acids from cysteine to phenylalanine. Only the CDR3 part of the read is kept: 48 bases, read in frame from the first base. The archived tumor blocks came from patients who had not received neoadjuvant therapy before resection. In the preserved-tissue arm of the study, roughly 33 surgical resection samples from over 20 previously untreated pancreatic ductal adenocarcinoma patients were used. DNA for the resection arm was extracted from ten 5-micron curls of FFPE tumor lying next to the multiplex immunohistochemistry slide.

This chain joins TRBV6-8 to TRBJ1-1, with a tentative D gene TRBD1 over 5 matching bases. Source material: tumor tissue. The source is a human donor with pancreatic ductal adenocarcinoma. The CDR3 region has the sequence CASSYGHRVGLTEAFF. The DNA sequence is TGTGCCAGCAGTTACGGCCATCGTGTGGGACTAACTGAAGCTTTCTTT.